A few counts support the clone carrying this T cell receptor (beta chain). No antigen is known for it. The record originates from a study of T cell repertoires in cytomegalovirus infection. About the study: The study used recently identified HLA-C-restricted and well-studied HLA-B-restricted CMV epitopes. Indications came from public TCR beta signatures; they pointed to CMV infection and to a matching HLA type.

The CDR3 is 14 residues long. Germline CDR1 and CDR2: SGHVS and FQNEAQ. Trimming took 5 bases from V and 10 from J; bases not matched to a gene: 8. Study findings and constraints: Identification of carriers of CMV plus the relevant HLA was performed using cumulative public TCR beta family frequency. Across the ex vivo response, the dominant clonotypes were HLA-C-restricted CMV-specific TCR beta clonotypes.

MiXCR was run by TCRdb on the reads, yielding one entry per CDR3 protein. The table shows 71,000 or so distinct CDR3 sequences, with more than 20% occurring only once. The J gene is TRBJ2-1, the V gene TRBV7-8; 10 bases match TRBD2. The source of this sequence is a human donor in good health (CMV status not recorded). Some clones in this sample may be carry-over from other donors' samples. Sequencing used CD8+ T cells from cultured PBMCs, obtained from culture after CMV antigen stimulation. The CDR3: CASSPQRGGREQFF. CDR3 nucleotides: TGTGCCAGCAGCCCCCAGCGGGGGGGCCGAGAGCAGTTCTTC.